The 25 T cell receptor beta chains given below trace back to one sample, sequenced in a study of control samples from healthy donors and cancer patients. This table comes from immunoSEQ multiplex PCR, and its TCRdb copy is limited to in-frame clones, with some not included. The sample records fewer than 200,000 clones, approximately 94% being singletons. Sequencing was carried out using PBMCs. The receptors stem from a man in his sixties with colorectal cancer.

The rearrangement joins TRBV18 to TRBJ1-4; the D is unclear. Germline V gives CDR1 KGHSH, CDR2 LQKENI. The length of the CDR3 is 14 residues. Trimming cost V 4 bases and J 7 bases, with 13 bases left between them. This chain's CDR3 is CASSHSGVGEKLFF. The CDR3 bases are TGTGCCAGCTCACACAGCGGGGTCGGTGAAAAACTGTTTTTT.

The rearrangement joins TRBV30 to TRBJ2-7; 9 bases map to TRBD1. The CDR3 is 13 residues long. The V segment lost 3 bases and the J segment 9 bases; nucleotides outside the gene matches: 9. Germline V gives CDR1 GTSNPN, CDR2 SVGIG (reference sequence). The CDR3 region is CAWSYRGRTGQYF. CDR3 nucleotide sequence: TGTGCCTGGAGCTACAGGGGGCGGACTGGGCAGTACTTC.

The chain's CDR3 is CASSQEHLSYEQYF. For the CDR3, the DNA is TGTGCCAGCAGCCAGGAGCATCTAAGCTACGAGCAGTACTTC. This chain uses TRBV4-2 with TRBJ2-7, with D unresolved. The CDR3 is made up of 14 amino acids. V lost 3 bases and J lost 3, with 12 bases in between. Germline V gene lookup returns CDR1 LGHNA and CDR2 YNFKEQ.

The V and J genes are TRBV6-6 and TRBJ1-1; 8 nucleotides line up with TRBD1. The CDR3 length is 14 residues. Germline V gene lookup returns CDR1 MNHNY and CDR2 SVGAGI (reference sequence). With 6 bases clipped from V and 6 bases from J, the junction kept 9 bases outside the gene matches. The CDR3 protein is CASSYLQGESEAFF. CDR3 DNA sequence: TGTGCCAGCAGCTACCTACAGGGGGAGTCTGAAGCTTTCTTT.

The chain uses TRBV14 and TRBJ2-2; D is unclear. CDR3 length: 14 residues. Deletions cut 1 base from V and 2 bases from J, with 5 bases between. Germline V lookup: CDR1 SGHDN, CDR2 FVKESK. The CDR3 here is CASSQALNTGELFF. The CDR3 bases are TGTGCCAGCAGCCAAGCACTTAACACCGGGGAGCTGTTTTTT.

The chain has TRBV9 and TRBJ2-3, with 8 positions matching TRBD1. Losses at the gene ends were 3 bases for V and 2 bases for J; bases not matched to a gene: 5. The CDR3 runs 15 residues. From germline, CDR1 is SGDLS and CDR2 YYNGEE. The DNA for the CDR3 is TGTGCCAGCAGCGAAGACAGGGGATTCACAGATACGCAGTATTTT. Its translation: CASSEDRGFTDTQYF.

This chain links TRBV30 with TRBJ2-1, with TRBD2 identical over 8 bases. Per the germline V gene, CDR1 is GTSNPN and CDR2 is SVGIG (reference sequence). The V gene end was trimmed by 0 bases and the J gene end by 7 bases; junction bases not matched to a gene: 2. This CDR3 region has 13 residues. The chain's CDR3 is CAWSVLAGNEQFF. The CDR3 DNA follows: TGTGCCTGGAGTGTCCTAGCGGGTAATGAGCAGTTCTTC.

This chain joins TRBV19 and TRBJ1-2, with 8 bases aligning to TRBD1. The V segment lost 6 bases and the J segment 10 bases; nucleotides outside the gene matches: 19. The CDR3 contains 16 residues. Germline values: CDR1 LNHDA, CDR2 SQIVND (reference sequence). The CDR3 DNA is TGTGCCAGTAGCAATAGTAACAGGGGGACCTTGGCGACCTACACCTTC. Encoded protein: CASSNSNRGTLATYTF.

The chain employs TRBV6-5 and TRBJ1-3; D gene uncertain. CDR1 MNHEY and CDR2 SVGAGI come from the germline V gene. V lost 10 bases and J lost 5, with 9 bases in between. The length of the CDR3 is 11 residues. The chain's CDR3 is CATSPRNTIYF. In DNA, the CDR3 is TGTGCCACCTCCCCGAGAAACACCATATATTTT.

This chain joins TRBV7-9 and TRBJ2-2; 7 nucleotides line up with TRBD1. The CDR3 is 15 residues long. Looked up from germline, CDR1 is SEHNR and CDR2 is FQNEAQ (reference sequence). Trimming at V came to 5 bases and at J to 2 bases, leaving 5 bases not matched to a gene. CDR3 in DNA: TGTGCCAGCAGCGGGGACAGTCTTAACACCGGGGAGCTGTTTTTT. This translates into CASSGDSLNTGELFF.

This sequence joins TRBV30 and TRBJ2-1; D is possibly TRBD1 (7 bases). The ends were cut back, 8 bases at V and 3 bases at J, with 14 bases in the middle. CDR1 and CDR2 (germline): GTSNPN, SVGIG (reference sequence). The CDR3 length is 13 residues. In DNA form, the CDR3 reads TGTGCCGGTGGGGGGACAGTCTACAATGAGCAGTTCTTC. Its translation is CAGGGTVYNEQFF.

The chain has TRBV29-1 and TRBJ2-5; D gene ambiguous. With 3 bases removed from V and 4 bases from J, the gap between germline ends came to 6 bases. CDR3 length: 11 amino acids. Germline V gives CDR1 SQVTM, CDR2 ANQGSEA. The CDR3 DNA sequence: TGCAGCGTTGACAGTTCAGAGACCCAGTACTTC. Translating gives CSVDSSETQYF.

The rearrangement links TRBV11-2 to TRBJ2-2, with D unresolved. This CDR3 region has 15 residues. V was trimmed by 5 bases and J by 6 bases, leaving 16 bases between them. CDR1 is SGHAT, CDR2 FQNNGV, per germline. CDR3 nucleotides: TGTGCCAGCAGCCTAGGACCCGGAGCTCCCGGGGAGCTGTTTTTT. Protein sequence: CASSLGPGAPGELFF.

The V and J genes are TRBV27 and TRBJ2-3; perhaps D is TRBD1 or TRBD2 (6 bases each). The CDR3 has 17 amino acids. Germline V lookup: CDR1 MNHEY, CDR2 SMNVEV (reference sequence). Trimming cost V 4 bases and J 1 base, with 18 bases left between them. CDR3 protein: CASSSRQGRFGTDTQYF. CDR3 in DNA: TGTGCCAGCAGTTCTCGCCAGGGGAGGTTCGGCACAGATACGCAGTATTTT.

The chain joins TRBV3-1 (or the pseudogene TRBV3-2) to TRBJ2-7; 13 bases are shared with TRBD2. Germline CDR1 is LGHDT and CDR2 is YNNKEL (reference sequence). The CDR3 runs to 15 residues. V trimming: 1 base; J trimming: 6 bases; junction bases outside the gene matches: 3. CDR3 sequence: CASSQAGTSGAEQYF. For the CDR3, the DNA is TGTGCCAGCAGCCAAGCCGGGACTAGCGGGGCCGAGCAGTACTTC.

The chain joins TRBV11-2 to TRBJ2-4, with D hard to call. V was cut by 5 bases and J by 0 bases, with 11 bases left in between. Germline assignment: CDR1 SGHAT and CDR2 FQNNGV. The CDR3 has 15 residues. CDR3 bases: TGTGCCAGCAGCCGAGAACTCCTAGCCAAAAACATTCAGTACTTC. It encodes CASSRELLAKNIQYF.

The chain recombines TRBV19 with TRBJ2-5, with no clear D. CDR3 length: 13 amino acids. From germline, CDR1 is LNHDA and CDR2 SQIVND (reference sequence). The V end was cut by 2 bases, the J end by 4 bases, with 8 bases between. CDR3 region: CASSIRAPETQYF. For the CDR3, the DNA is TGTGCCAGTAGTATACGGGCGCCAGAGACCCAGTACTTC. The whole variable domain, remainder taken from reference TRBV19 and TRBJ2-5, is DGGITQSPKYLFRKEGQNVTLSCEQNLNHDAMYWYRQDPGQGLRLIYYSQIVNDFQKGDIAEGYSVSREKKESFPLTVTSAQKNPTAFYLCASSIRAPETQYFGPGTRLLVL.

This clone was picked up a small number of times. V usage is TRBV18 and J usage is TRBJ1-1; D remains unclear. Trimming removed 2 bases from V and 1 base from J, with 8 bases in between. Germline values: CDR1 KGHSH, CDR2 LQKENI. The CDR3 consists of 14 residues. In DNA form, the CDR3 reads TGTGCCAGCTCACCAAGGCGGGAGAACACTGAAGCTTTCTTT. It yields the protein CASSPRRENTEAFF.

The sample holds one count of this clone. CDR3 region: CATIYKVTAGPWWDSPLHF. The CDR3 DNA is TGTGCCACCATCTACAAAGTTACGGCCGGCCCCTGGTGGGATTCACCCCTCCACTTT. This sequence joins TRBV24-1 and TRBJ1-6; D unresolved. The CDR3 spans 19 residues. V was shortened by 8 bases and J by 8 bases, with 30 bases between the two germline ends. Germline V CDR1 and CDR2: KGHDR, SFDVKD.

This chain links TRBV6-5 with TRBJ2-3; D remains unclear. This CDR3 is built from 15 residues. Germline-derived CDR1 and CDR2 are MNHEY and SVGAGI. Between the trimmed V and J ends, which lost 0 bases and 0 bases, there was a span of 7 bases. CDR3 bases: TGTGCCAGCAGTTACTCGTGGATTAGCACAGATACGCAGTATTTT. This translates into CASSYSWISTDTQYF.

This clone has just a few counts. The genes are TRBV7-9 and TRBJ1-5; D may be TRBD1 (6 bases). The germline gives CDR1 SEHNR, CDR2 FQNEAQ (reference sequence). Trimming took 4 bases from V and 4 from J, leaving 8 bases between them. This CDR3 is 13 amino acids long. This CDR3 reads CASSSQGNQPQHF. In DNA, the CDR3 is TGTGCCAGCAGCTCGCAGGGGAATCAGCCCCAGCATTTT. Together with reference TRBV7-9 and TRBJ1-5, the CDR3 gives the full variable domain: DTGVSQNPRHKITKRGQNVTFRCDPISEHNRLYWYRQTLGQGPEFLTYFQNEAQLEKSRLLSDRFSAERPKGSFSTLEIQRTEQGDSAMYLCASSSQGNQPQHFGDGTRLSIL.

The chain combines TRBV2 with TRBJ1-4; D gene unclear. With 3 bases removed from V and 6 bases from J, the gap between germline ends came to 11 bases. The germline V gene encodes CDR1 SNHLY and CDR2 FYNNEI. The CDR3 has 14 residues. The CDR3 loop reads CASSDQGIDEKLFF. The CDR3 region has the DNA TGTGCCAGCAGTGATCAAGGGATCGATGAAAAACTGTTTTTT.

This sequence joins TRBV3-1 (or the pseudogene TRBV3-2) and TRBJ2-5; no clear D. V gave up 4 bases and J gave up 5 bases, with 17 bases separating them. Germline V gene sequence: CDR1 LGHDT, CDR2 YNNKEL (reference sequence). There are 15 residues in the CDR3. The CDR3 loop reads CASSPPGQASETQYF. The CDR3 DNA reads TGTGCCAGCAGCCCTCCGGGCCAAGCCTCTGAGACCCAGTACTTC.

V usage is TRBV27 and J usage is TRBJ2-1, with TRBD2 identical over 7 bases. V lost 0 bases to trimming and J lost 4 bases; unmatched junction nucleotides: 15. CDR3 length equals 19 residues. In germline, CDR1 is MNHEY, CDR2 SMNVEV (reference sequence). The CDR3 sequence: CASSLSATVGRGKYNEQFF. In DNA form, the CDR3 reads TGTGCCAGCAGTTTATCCGCTACGGTTGGGCGGGGGAAGTACAATGAGCAGTTCTTC.

The chain carries TRBV9 and TRBJ2-7, with 11 bases that match TRBD2. CDR3 length: 14 residues. V was pared by 5 bases and J by 3 bases, with 4 bases of the junction left unmatched. From germline, CDR1 is SGDLS and CDR2 YYNGEE. CDR3 residues: CASSKGLAGYEQYF. CDR3 in DNA: TGTGCCAGCAGTAAAGGACTAGCGGGCTACGAGCAGTACTTC.